This T cell receptor (beta chain) was recovered during a study of T cells after yellow fever vaccination. Study observations and caveats: Although most clonotypes did not, a small share appeared in both CD4 and CD8 compartments.

A remark on this clonotype: Its specificity is not known.

The V gene lost 5 bases and the J gene lost 6 bases, with 19 bases spanning the gap. The CDR3 has 15 amino acids. Looked up from germline, CDR1 is SGHVS and CDR2 is FNYEAQ. TCRdb fed the 5' RACE reads into MiXCR, producing one record per CDR3 protein. The repertoire holds fewer than 350,000 distinct CDR3 sequences, with 8.7% as singletons. The receptor's source is a man aged 18 to 35 who received the YFV17D yellow fever vaccine. Sample: PBMCs, taken on the day of the first yellow fever vaccination. This chain uses TRBV7-6 with TRBJ1-2; the D gene is possibly TRBD1 (5 bases). Here the CDR3 reads CASSPSGQRENGYTF. The DNA for the CDR3 is TGTGCCAGCAGCCCCTCGGGGCAGAGAGAGAATGGCTACACCTTC. Using reference TRBV7-6 and TRBJ1-2 for the parts outside the CDR3, the full variable domain is GAGVSQSPRYKVTKRGQDVALRCDPISGHVSLYWYRQALGQGPEFLTYFNYEAQQDKSGLPNDRFSAERPEGSISTLTIQRTEQRDSAMYRCASSPSGQRENGYTFGSGTRLTVV.